The rows below give T cell receptor beta chains drawn from one sample of a study of blood T cell repertoires in COVID-19. TCRdb's copy holds only in-frame clones and misses some; the assay was immunoSEQ multiplex PCR. Of around 87,000 clones listed, about 76% are singletons. The specimen sequenced was peripheral blood. The receptor source for this set is a woman older than 75 with acute or convalescent COVID-19. Both conserved end residues are part of each CDR3. Fields, in order: V gene, J gene, CDR3 protein.

v_call: TRBV28; j_call: TRBJ2-7; cdr3_aa: CASRPQRPYEQYF
v_call: TRBV6-5; j_call: TRBJ1-1; cdr3_aa: CASSTGGGQEAFF
v_call: TRBV3-1/TRBV3-2; j_call: TRBJ2-7; cdr3_aa: CASSQASGSAYEQYF
v_call: TRBV30; j_call: TRBJ2-5; cdr3_aa: CAWSVGGTQYF
v_call: TRBV5-5; j_call: TRBJ2-1; cdr3_aa: CASSLTGTSGGANEQFF
v_call: TRBV5-1; j_call: TRBJ1-4; cdr3_aa: CASSPTGEVRNEKLFF
v_call: TRBV3-1/TRBV3-2; j_call: TRBJ2-7; cdr3_aa: CASSQPGTGRHEQYF
v_call: TRBV6-4; j_call: TRBJ2-1; cdr3_aa: CASSDGAASSYNEQFF
v_call: TRBV5-6; j_call: TRBJ2-7; cdr3_aa: CASSLWTGGHYEQYF
v_call: TRBV28; j_call: TRBJ2-7; cdr3_aa: CASSLSEKLAGDEQYF
v_call: TRBV9; j_call: TRBJ2-3; cdr3_aa: CASQRGSDTQYF
v_call: TRBV19; j_call: TRBJ2-2; cdr3_aa: CASSKRTSGVGELFF
v_call: TRBV2; j_call: TRBJ1-2; cdr3_aa: CASSAGTGGLSGYTF
v_call: TRBV30; j_call: TRBJ1-1; cdr3_aa: CAWSGVQGGTRAFF
v_call: TRBV18; j_call: TRBJ2-7; cdr3_aa: CASSPQGQFYEQYF
v_call: TRBV4-1; j_call: TRBJ1-5; cdr3_aa: CASSQRTDSNQPQHF
v_call: TRBV7-2; j_call: TRBJ2-5; cdr3_aa: CASSFAGTRQETQYF
v_call: TRBV7-3; j_call: TRBJ2-5; cdr3_aa: CASSLSRTNQETQYF
v_call: TRBV4-3; j_call: TRBJ2-5; cdr3_aa: CASSPGVTETQYF
v_call: TRBV7-9; j_call: TRBJ2-1; cdr3_aa: CASSPRSSGSEGEQFF
v_call: TRBV6-6; j_call: TRBJ2-7; cdr3_aa: CASSPGGDRVYEQYF
v_call: TRBV9; j_call: TRBJ2-2; cdr3_aa: CASSTTWEPTGELFF
v_call: TRBV4-2; j_call: TRBJ2-3; cdr3_aa: CASSQEQRGTDTQYF